The next 22 T cell receptor beta chains were all read from a single sample in a study of cytomegalovirus exposure and HLA in healthy donors. PCR used 60 Vbeta primers and 13 Jbeta primers. Profiled with immunoSEQ multiplex PCR; TCRdb holds only in-frame clones, not every one. The sample has 200,000 to 250,000 clones, around 80% seen once. The sequenced material came from PBMCs. Every receptor here comes from a woman aged 60-75 years in good health and CMV-seropositive.

This chain links TRBV19 with TRBJ1-4; 8 bases map to TRBD1. V dropped 2 bases and J dropped 0; count of bases not matched to a gene: 2. Germline CDR1 is LNHDA and CDR2 is SQIVND (reference sequence). This CDR3 is 16 amino acids long. The CDR3 loop reads CASSIQGAPTNEKLFF. The CDR3 region has the DNA TGTGCCAGTAGTATACAGGGGGCACCAACTAATGAAAAACTGTTTTTT.

The rearrangement uses TRBV28 and TRBJ1-4; 8 bases agree with TRBD1. There are 15 residues in the CDR3. CDR1 and CDR2 from the germline V gene are MDHEN and SYDVKM. Trimming cost V 3 bases and J 7 bases; bases outside gene matches: 7. The CDR3 sequence: CASSLTQGVFEKLFF. CDR3 nucleotide sequence: TGTGCCAGCAGTTTGACACAGGGGGTCTTTGAAAAACTGTTTTTT.

The chain has TRBV30 and TRBJ2-2; D is ambiguous. The CDR3 totals 13 residues. V lost 6 bases and J 1 base, leaving 9 bases between the germline ends. Germline V gene sequence: CDR1 GTSNPN, CDR2 SVGIG (reference sequence). The CDR3 is CACLPGNTGELFF. Written as DNA, the CDR3 is TGTGCCTGCCTGCCGGGGAACACCGGGGAGCTGTTTTTT.

V and J are TRBV5-3 and TRBJ2-3; the match to TRBD2 covers 10 bases. TRBV5-3 is sorted into the ORF group, with uncertain function. Unmatched junction bases numbered 3, after V lost 2 bases and J lost 6 bases. CDR3 length: 14 residues. DNA of the CDR3: TGTGCCAGAAGCTTAGGGACTAGCGCTGATACGCAGTATTTT. Translated, it gives CARSLGTSADTQYF.

This clone came up a few times. The CDR3 region has the DNA TGTGCCAGCAGTTTGTCCCCCACGGTGCAGTACTTC. This sequence encodes CASSLSPTVQYF. V and J are TRBV28 and TRBJ2-7; D remains unclear. CDR1 and CDR2 from the germline V gene are MDHEN and SYDVKM. V lost 3 bases and J lost 9, with 12 bases in between. The length of the CDR3 is 12 residues.

This sequence joins TRBV19 and TRBJ1-2; TRBD1 might be the D (6 bases). The length of the CDR3 is 12 residues. Germline loops: CDR1 LNHDA, CDR2 SQIVND (reference sequence). Trimming took off 10 bases at V and 4 bases at J, with 13 bases between the two ends. The CDR3 here is CATKDSSYGYTF. The DNA of the CDR3 is TGTGCCACAAAGGACAGTTCCTATGGCTACACCTTC.

V and J are TRBV7-2 and TRBJ1-4, with 8 nucleotides matching TRBD1. With 5 bases clipped from V and 6 bases from J, the junction kept 8 bases outside the gene matches. Looked up from germline, CDR1 is SGHTA and CDR2 is FQGNSA. The CDR3 sequence is 15 residues long. Here the CDR3 reads CASSPRQGLDEKLFF. CDR3 bases: TGTGCCAGCAGCCCAAGACAGGGGCTGGATGAAAAACTGTTTTTT.

The V and J genes are TRBV7-2 and TRBJ2-3, with D possibly matching TRBD2 (6 bases). The CDR3 is 16 residues long. Trimming removed 4 bases from V and 2 bases from J, with 16 bases in between. Germline assignment: CDR1 SGHTA and CDR2 FQGNSA. CDR3 protein: CASSSAPGGNTDTQYF. The CDR3, as DNA: TGTGCCAGCAGCTCCGCCCCTGGCGGGAACACAGATACGCAGTATTTT. Complete variable domain (other parts from reference TRBV7-2 and TRBJ2-3): GAGVSQSPSNKVTEKGKDVELRCDPISGHTALYWYRQSLGQGLEFLIYFQGNSAPDKSGLPSDRFSAERTGGSVSTLTIQRTQQEDSAVYLCASSSAPGGNTDTQYFGPGTRLTVL.

Of note for this clone: Other DNA sequences from this sample encode an identical CDR3 as well. The chain combines TRBV7-9 with TRBJ2-3, with D unclear. Germline CDR1 and CDR2: SEHNR and FQNEAQ (reference sequence). V was clipped by 4 bases and J by 5 bases, with 7 bases between them. The CDR3 has 12 amino acids. Here the CDR3 DNA reads TGTGCCAGCAGCTCCCCAGGAGATACGCAGTATTTT. This sequence encodes CASSSPGDTQYF.

The V and J genes are TRBV4-2 and TRBJ1-3; D ambiguous. This CDR3 has 16 amino acids. Germline lookup yields CDR1 LGHNA and CDR2 YNFKEQ. Between the trimmed V and J ends, which lost 0 bases and 0 bases, there was a span of 9 bases. In DNA form, the CDR3 reads TGTGCCAGCAGCCAAGAGTGGGCCTTCTCTGGAAACACCATATATTTT. It encodes CASSQEWAFSGNTIYF.

V usage is TRBV7-2 and J usage is TRBJ1-1; D is unclear. V was shortened by 5 bases and J by 5 bases, with 15 bases between the two germline ends. CDR3 length: 14 amino acids. Germline CDR1 is SGHTA and CDR2 is FQGNSA. The CDR3 DNA is TGTGCCAGCAGCCCGCTTCAGGCGGGGACTGAAGCTTTCTTT. Protein sequence: CASSPLQAGTEAFF. Full variable domain (outside the CDR3, taken from reference TRBV7-2 and TRBJ1-1): GAGVSQSPSNKVTEKGKDVELRCDPISGHTALYWYRQSLGQGLEFLIYFQGNSAPDKSGLPSDRFSAERTGGSVSTLTIQRTQQEDSAVYLCASSPLQAGTEAFFGQGTRLTVV.

This clone has just a few counts. V usage is TRBV7-4 and J usage is TRBJ2-7, with 12 bases matching TRBD2. There are 14 residues in the CDR3. Germline CDR1 and CDR2: SGHVT and SQSDAQ. With V trimmed by 4 bases and J by 7 bases, 5 bases remained unmatched. The CDR3 DNA follows: TGTGCCAGCAGCTGGACTAGCGGGAATTCTGAGCAGTACTTC. Amino acid sequence: CASSWTSGNSEQYF.

This CDR3 is CAWSRGLDYGYTF. For the CDR3, the DNA is TGTGCCTGGTCAAGGGGGTTGGACTATGGCTACACCTTC. This chain joins TRBV30 and TRBJ1-2; possibly TRBD1 for D (6 bases). Trimming removed 5 bases at V and 3 bases at J, with 13 bases between. The CDR3 contains 13 residues. Germline V gives CDR1 GTSNPN, CDR2 SVGIG (reference sequence).

The V and J genes are TRBV18 and TRBJ2-2, with TRBD1 matching over 8 bases. Germline CDR1 KGHSH, CDR2 LQKENI. The CDR3 totals 15 residues. The trim removed 5 bases at V and 0 bases at J, leaving 2 bases unmatched. The CDR3 region has the DNA TGTGCCAGCTCATCGGGACAGGCGAACACCGGGGAGCTGTTTTTT. It codes for CASSSGQANTGELFF.

The V and J genes are TRBV2 and TRBJ2-1; D is uncertain. The V end was cut by 3 bases, the J end by 1 base, with 7 bases between. The V gene's germline CDR1 is SNHLY and CDR2 FYNNEI. The CDR3 has 14 amino acids. The chain's CDR3 is CASSENSSYNEQFF. For the CDR3, the DNA is TGTGCCAGCAGTGAGAACTCTTCCTACAATGAGCAGTTCTTC.

The chain employs TRBV7-9 and TRBJ2-6; no clear D gene. V lost 4 bases and J 4 bases, leaving 11 bases between the germline ends. This CDR3 contains 15 residues. Germline CDR1 reads SEHNR; CDR2 reads FQNEAQ (reference sequence). DNA for the CDR3: TGTGCCAGCAGCTACGTGGCCTCCGGGGCCAACGTCCTGACTTTC. Translated: CASSYVASGANVLTF. The full variable domain, in which reference TRBV7-9 and TRBJ2-6 provide the parts outside the CDR3, is DTGVSQNPRHKITKRGQNVTFRCDPISEHNRLYWYRQTLGQGPEFLTYFQNEAQLEKSRLLSDRFSAERPKGSFSTLEIQRTEQGDSAMYLCASSYVASGANVLTFGAGSRLTVL.

This sequence joins TRBV11-3 and TRBJ2-7; D is possibly TRBD2 (5 bases). CDR3 length: 15 amino acids. Trimming took off 5 bases at V and 7 bases at J, with 21 bases between the two ends. CDR1 SGHNT and CDR2 YENEEA come from the germline V gene. The CDR3 nucleotides read TGTGCCAGCAGCCCCGACGGGAAGGGCCTTGGAGAGCAGTACTTC. It translates to CASSPDGKGLGEQYF. The complete variable domain, with remaining parts taken from reference TRBV11-3 and TRBJ2-7, reads EAGVVQSPRYKIIEKKQPVAFWCNPISGHNTLYWYLQNLGQGPELLIRYENEEAVDDSQLPKDRFSAERLKGVDSTLKIQPAELGDSAVYLCASSPDGKGLGEQYFGPGTRLTVT.

Comment on this clone: A junction boundary mismatches the germline segment, possibly from a read error. The V call is TRBV29-1, the J call TRBJ1-2; no definite D call. The CDR3 totals 10 residues. The germline V gene has CDR1 SQVTM and CDR2 ANQGSEA. This CDR3 is CSVEVNGYTF. The DNA of the CDR3 is TGCAGCGTGGAAGTTAATGGCTACACCTTC.

The CDR3, as DNA: TGTGCCAGCAGACCTGCGTCTCGGTTACATGGCTACACCTTC. It translates to CASRPASRLHGYTF. The chain carries TRBV6-5 and TRBJ1-2; D gene ambiguous. This CDR3 has 14 amino acids. CDR1 is MNHEY and CDR2 is SVGAGI in the germline V gene. Trimming removed 6 bases from V and 6 bases from J, with 17 bases in between.

The chain combines TRBV7-9 with TRBJ1-3, with D tentatively TRBD1 (5 bases). Between the trimmed V and J ends, which lost 3 bases and 4 bases, there was a span of 10 bases. CDR3 length: 14 residues. The V gene's germline CDR1 is SEHNR and CDR2 FQNEAQ (reference sequence). This CDR3 reads CASSFRGEGNTIYF. CDR3 in DNA: TGTGCCAGCAGCTTCCGGGGGGAAGGAAACACCATATATTTT. The entire variable domain, with the rest obtained from reference TRBV7-9 and TRBJ1-3, is as follows: DTGVSQNPRHKITKRGQNVTFRCDPISEHNRLYWYRQTLGQGPEFLTYFQNEAQLEKSRLLSDRFSAERPKGSFSTLEIQRTEQGDSAMYLCASSFRGEGNTIYFGEGSWLTVV.

The V and J genes are TRBV28 and TRBJ2-3, with TRBD1 identical over 7 bases. J lost 4 bases, V lost 5 bases, and 3 bases had no gene match. Germline V gene sequence: CDR1 MDHEN, CDR2 SYDVKM. The CDR3 length is 13 residues. The CDR3 nucleotides are TGTGCCAGCAGTCGACAGGGTTCAGATACGCAGTATTTT. This sequence encodes CASSRQGSDTQYF.

The chain combines TRBV10-3 with TRBJ2-5; 12 bases fit TRBD2. The CDR3 totals 15 residues. Per the germline V gene, CDR1 is ENHRY and CDR2 is SYGVKD. Trimming took 4 bases from V and 4 from J; bases not matched to a gene: 4. The CDR3 DNA follows: TGTGCCATCAGTGGACTAGCGGGGGCCCCAGAGACCCAGTACTTC. Protein product: CAISGLAGAPETQYF.